The 22 T cell receptor beta chains below were found in one sample sequenced in a study of beta chain features in type 1 diabetes (dated by TCRdb to the late 2010s). The library relied on the immunoSEQ multiplex PCR assay. All of the isolated RNA was reverse transcribed with the High Capacity cDNA Reverse Transcription Kit, so expressed TCRB transcripts were sequenced. TCRdb took this table from immuneACCESS and kept in-frame rearrangements with V and J called. Such tables lack part of the clones; where checked against another copy, unresolved V genes explain under half of the gap, and the rest is unexplained. Present in this sample are 200,000 to 250,000 clones, about a tenth of which were seen just once. The ten largest clones add up to about 1.2% of the sample. Sequencing input: central memory CD4+ T cells from blood. The source is a man aged 18 to 29 in good health.

This clone was counted a few times. The chain joins TRBV6-6 to TRBJ2-7; D call uncertain. CDR1 is MNHNY, CDR2 SVGAGI, per germline (reference sequence). This CDR3 region has 14 residues. V lost 5 bases, J lost 0 bases, and 11 bases lay in between. The CDR3 reads CASSLDDSSYEQYF. CDR3 DNA sequence: TGTGCCAGCAGTCTTGATGATAGCTCCTACGAGCAGTACTTC.

At least ten counts were recorded for this clone. The chain is built from TRBV7-9 and TRBJ2-1, with 8 nucleotides matching TRBD2. The CDR3 length is 16 residues. V dropped 2 bases and J dropped 5; count of bases not matched to a gene: 8. Germline-derived CDR1 and CDR2 are SEHNR and FQNEAQ (reference sequence). CDR3 residues: CASSLSLAGSHNEQFF. The CDR3 nucleotides read TGTGCCAGCAGCTTAAGCCTAGCGGGCAGCCACAATGAGCAGTTCTTC.

DNA for the CDR3: TGTGCCAGCAGCGGCCGGGAGACCCAGGCGGACGAGCAGTACTTC. Translating it yields CASSGRETQADEQYF. The V gene is TRBV7-2, the J gene TRBJ2-7; D may be TRBD2 (6 bases). The germline V gene has CDR1 SGHTA and CDR2 FQGNSA. The CDR3 covers 15 residues. V shed 5 bases and J shed 5 bases, with 19 bases lying between them.

At least ten counts were recorded for this clone. V and J are TRBV7-2 and TRBJ1-5; no definite D call. CDR3 length equals 13 residues. Trimming took 5 bases from V and 7 from J, leaving 12 bases between them. Germline V CDR1 and CDR2: SGHTA, FQGNSA. CDR3 DNA sequence: TGTGCCAGCAGCAACCTTTGGGGACAGCCCCAGCATTTT. This translates into CASSNLWGQPQHF.

This chain joins TRBV9 and TRBJ2-1, with D perhaps matching TRBD1 or TRBD2 (5 bases each). The V gene's germline CDR1 is SGDLS and CDR2 YYNGEE. CDR3 length: 16 residues. V was cut by 4 bases and J by 6 bases, with 20 bases left in between. For the CDR3, the DNA is TGTGCCAGCAGCCCTATAGTGGGGGAGAGCCCCAATGAGCAGTTCTTC. This sequence encodes CASSPIVGESPNEQFF.

The V gene is TRBV7-2, the J gene TRBJ1-5; D may be TRBD1 (6 bases). V lost 1 base, J lost 5 bases, and 15 bases lay in between. This CDR3 has 16 residues. CDR1 SGHTA and CDR2 FQGNSA come from the germline V gene. CDR3 sequence (DNA): TGTGCCAGCAGCTTAGGTGGGGGGCTTTGGGATCAGCCCCAGCATTTT. This translates into CASSLGGGLWDQPQHF.

This clone was counted ten times or more. The chain combines TRBV9 with TRBJ2-3; D ambiguous. This CDR3 contains 12 residues. The V and J ends lost 0 bases and 9 bases respectively, with 8 bases between them. The germline V gene encodes CDR1 SGDLS and CDR2 YYNGEE. Written as DNA, the CDR3 is TGTGCCAGCAGCGTAGAAGTGAACACGCAGTATTTT. It specifies CASSVEVNTQYF.

This clone turned up a few times. The V call is TRBV2, the J call TRBJ2-3; 8 nucleotides align to TRBD1. The V and J ends lost 4 bases and 4 bases, in that order; junction bases with no gene match: 4. CDR1 and CDR2 from the germline V gene are SNHLY and FYNNEI. CDR3 size: 14 residues. CDR3 DNA: TGTGCCAGCAGTGCTAACAGGGGGGCAGATACGCAGTATTTT. Translation gives CASSANRGADTQYF. Based on the CDR3 plus reference TRBV2 and TRBJ2-3, the full variable domain is EPEVTQTPSHQVTQMGQEVILRCVPISNHLYFYWYRQILGQKVEFLVSFYNNEISEKSEIFDDQFSVERPDGSNFTLKIRSTKLEDSAMYFCASSANRGADTQYFGPGTRLTVL.

This clone has a handful of counts. The V gene is TRBV6-1, the J gene TRBJ2-3; no definite D call. The CDR3 length is 18 residues. The V and J ends lost 1 base and 3 bases respectively, with 20 bases between them. Looked up from germline, CDR1 is MNHNS and CDR2 is SASEGT. The CDR3 loop reads CASSEVSERQALTDTQYF. In nucleotides, the CDR3 is TGTGCCAGCAGTGAAGTTAGTGAGCGTCAAGCATTAACAGATACGCAGTATTTT.

The V gene is TRBV15, the J gene TRBJ2-4; unclear D gene. V was clipped by 0 bases and J by 3 bases, with 12 bases between them. The CDR3 contains 16 residues. The V gene's germline CDR1 is LNHNV and CDR2 YYDKDF (reference sequence). The CDR3 region is CATSRDSWASKNIQYF. CDR3 bases: TGTGCCACCAGCAGAGATTCTTGGGCGAGCAAAAACATTCAGTACTTC.

Only a few counts were recorded for this clone. The chain joins TRBV6-5 to TRBJ2-4; possibly TRBD2 for D (6 bases). This CDR3 is 16 amino acids long. Germline loops: CDR1 MNHEY, CDR2 SVGAGI. Trimming took 0 bases from V and 8 from J, leaving 17 bases between them. The CDR3 region has the DNA TGTGCCAGCAGTTACTCGAAAGGCGGGAAGGGAGACATTCAGTACTTC. Protein: CASSYSKGGKGDIQYF.

This clone has more than one count but fewer than ten. The CDR3 region has the DNA TGTGCCAGCAGTGGAACCGGGACACTCACCGGGGAGCTGTTTTTT. Translating it yields CASSGTGTLTGELFF. V is TRBV6-6 and J is TRBJ2-2; a weak D match, TRBD1 (6 bases). V lost 5 bases to trimming and J lost 4 bases, with 14 bases between them. The CDR3 is made up of 15 amino acids. Germline V CDR1 and CDR2: MNHNY, SVGAGI (reference sequence).

This clone came up a few times. CDR3 DNA sequence: TGTGCCAGCAGCCCCCGGGTAGCGGGAGGGTCCTACGAGCAGTACTTC. It codes for CASSPRVAGGSYEQYF. J is TRBJ2-7 and V is TRBV9; 11 bases are shared with TRBD2. Trimming removed 4 bases from V and 1 base from J; junction bases left unmatched: 7. CDR1 SGDLS and CDR2 YYNGEE come from the germline V gene. The CDR3 runs 16 residues.

This clone turned up a few times. The rearrangement links TRBV14 to TRBJ2-5; 9 bases are shared with TRBD2. With V trimmed by 10 bases and J by 0 bases, 12 bases remained unmatched. Germline V gene lookup returns CDR1 SGHDN and CDR2 FVKESK. The CDR3 is 16 amino acids. The chain's CDR3 is CANRAASGVYQETQYF. CDR3 DNA sequence: TGTGCCAACCGAGCAGCTAGCGGGGTGTACCAAGAGACCCAGTACTTC.

This clone occurred a few times. V and J are TRBV30 and TRBJ1-2, with D possibly being TRBD1 (6 bases). Germline-derived CDR1 and CDR2 are GTSNPN and SVGIG (reference sequence). Between the trimmed V and J ends, which lost 3 bases and 8 bases, there was a span of 13 bases. The CDR3 is 12 residues long. This CDR3 reads CAWSAGGGGYTF. CDR3 bases: TGTGCCTGGAGCGCCGGGGGCGGGGGCTACACCTTC.

This clone was counted at least ten times. The CDR3, as DNA: TGTGCCAGCAGCTTGGCGGGACTAGACAATGAGCAGTTCTTC. Its protein product is CASSLAGLDNEQFF. The rearrangement links TRBV5-6 to TRBJ2-1; 8 bases line up with TRBD2. CDR1 is SGHDT, CDR2 YYEEEE, per germline. This CDR3 has 14 residues. After removal of 0 bases from V and 5 bases from J, the junction contained 1 base not matched to a gene. The entire variable domain, with the rest obtained from reference TRBV5-6 and TRBJ2-1, is as follows: DAGVTQSPTHLIKTRGQQVTLRCSPKSGHDTVSWYQQALGQGPQFIFQYYEEEERQRGNFPDRFSGHQFPNYSSELNVNALLLGDSALYLCASSLAGLDNEQFFGPGTRLTVL.

Remarks on this clone: The same CDR3 is also encoded by other DNA sequences in this sample. The rearrangement uses TRBV2 and TRBJ1-2; possibly TRBD1 for D (5 bases). Germline V lookup: CDR1 SNHLY, CDR2 FYNNEI. V was pared by 5 bases and J by 5 bases, with 12 bases between. The CDR3 runs to 13 residues. DNA of the CDR3: TGTGCCAGCAGTACCGGGACCCTTTATGGCTACACCTTC. Amino acid sequence: CASSTGTLYGYTF.

The chain joins TRBV29-1 to TRBJ1-1; D gene uncertain. Trimming removed 3 bases at V and 1 base at J, with 9 bases between. Germline values: CDR1 SQVTM, CDR2 ANQGSEA. The CDR3 extends over 13 amino acids. The CDR3 nucleotides read TGCAGCGTTGATCGCCTCGGGAACACTGAAGCTTTCTTT. Protein product: CSVDRLGNTEAFF.

This clone was counted between two and nine times. The V gene is TRBV14, the J gene TRBJ2-1; 8 bases align to TRBD1. This CDR3 contains 11 residues. V trimming: 8 bases; J trimming: 14 bases; junction bases outside the gene matches: 8. Germline CDR1 SGHDN, CDR2 FVKESK. CDR3 protein: CASRSGQGEFF. The CDR3 coding sequence is TGTGCCAGCCGAAGCGGACAGGGTGAGTTCTTC.

The genes are TRBV19 and TRBJ2-5, with D tentatively TRBD2 (6 bases). This CDR3 spans 17 amino acids. Germline lookup yields CDR1 LNHDA and CDR2 SQIVND (reference sequence). Trimming pared 5 bases from V and 0 bases from J, leaving 19 bases between. The chain's CDR3 is CASSSPSGGMYQETQYF. The CDR3 DNA follows: TGTGCCAGTAGTTCCCCCAGTGGGGGGATGTACCAAGAGACCCAGTACTTC.

V usage is TRBV7-8 and J usage is TRBJ2-2, with D unclear. The CDR3 has 11 amino acids. The V end was cut by 7 bases, the J end by 10 bases, with 10 bases between. The germline gives CDR1 SGHVS, CDR2 FQNEAQ. The DNA of the CDR3 is TGTGCCAGCAACCGTGCTCTGGAGCTGTTTTTT. This translates into CASNRALELFF.

This clone was seen more than once but under ten times. The chain combines TRBV9 with TRBJ2-5; 10 bases map to TRBD2. This CDR3 is 15 amino acids long. Looked up from germline, CDR1 is SGDLS and CDR2 is YYNGEE. With V trimmed by 4 bases and J by 8 bases, 11 bases remained unmatched. The CDR3 spells CASSPTSGASGTQYF. The CDR3 nucleotides read TGTGCCAGCAGCCCTACTAGCGGGGCCTCGGGAACCCAGTACTTC.